This record covers a single TCR beta chain. The antigen is undetermined. The data stem from a study of T cells expressing NK-cell markers. Overall study context: It was from sorted CD3+CD56+NKG2C+, CD3+CD56+NKG2C- and CD3+CD56-NKG2C+ T cells that TCR beta repertoires came.

5'RACE template switching built TCR beta cDNA with unique molecular identifiers. Using the 5' RACE reads, TCRdb records one entry per CDR3 protein without DNA. This listing includes some 390,000 distinct CDR3 sequences. Broader study findings: Researchers report these clonotypes also headed the CD3+CD56-NKG2C+ fraction in a few donors.

Sequencing was carried out using blood T cells: a sorted CD56 or NKG2C T cell subset, CD4+ or CD8+ T cells, or bulk PBMC T cells (not recorded which). The origin of this receptor is a woman between 45 and 65 years old in good health.

CDR3 amino acids: CASSPDREGEKLFF. The V call is TRBV7-9, the J call TRBJ1-4; TCRdb lists TRBD1, though no DNA is available to test this call. From germline, CDR1 is SEHNR and CDR2 FQNEAQ (reference sequence). This CDR3 is built from 14 residues.